The 6 T cell receptor beta chains listed next were all sequenced from one sample in a study of T cells in Graves' hyperthyroidism and ophthalmopathy. Amplification yielded TCR beta CDR3 regions, with RNA transcripts as the source. The HTBI primer set drove a first-round RT-PCR of the TCR CDR3. TCRdb itself ran the multiplex PCR reads through MiXCR, one entry per CDR3 protein. Among roughly 520,000 distinct CDR3 sequences listed, approximately 25% were seen once. Sequencing was done on a sample of blood. Source of these receptors: a woman in her 30s with Graves' ophthalmopathy.

The V call is TRBV29-1, the J call TRBJ1-2, with 8 positions matching TRBD1. J lost 2 bases, V lost 2 bases, and 4 bases had no gene match. The CDR3 covers 14 residues. Germline assignment: CDR1 SQVTM and CDR2 ANQGSEA. The CDR3 sequence: CSVERTGINYGYTF. The CDR3 bases are TGCAGCGTTGAACGGACAGGGATAAACTATGGCTACACCTTC. Together with reference TRBV29-1 and TRBJ1-2, the CDR3 gives the full variable domain: SAVISQKPSRDICQRGTSLTIQCQVDSQVTMMFWYRQQPGQSLTLIATANQGSEATYESGFVIDKFPISRPNLTFSTLTVSNMSPEDSSIYLCSVERTGINYGYTFGSGTRLTVV.

This clonotype was seen repeatedly, ten times or more. The rearrangement links TRBV6-1 to TRBJ1-1, with a tentative D call TRBD1 (6 bases). Per the germline V gene, CDR1 is MNHNS and CDR2 is SASEGT. V was shortened by 6 bases and J by 1 base, with 12 bases between the two germline ends. This CDR3 has 14 amino acids. CDR3 in amino acids: CASRLQGRNTEAFF. The CDR3 DNA follows: TGTGCCAGCAGGCTACAGGGTAGGAACACTGAAGCTTTCTTT.

This chain connects TRBV6-1 to TRBJ2-7; unclear D gene. Deletions cut 0 bases from V and 4 bases from J, with 7 bases between. Germline V gene data show CDR1 as MNHNS and CDR2 as SASEGT. The CDR3 totals 13 residues. This CDR3 is CASSEAMGYEQYF. CDR3 DNA sequence: TGTGCCAGCAGTGAAGCAATGGGATACGAGCAGTACTTC.

This clonotype was observed at least ten times. The J gene is TRBJ2-7, the V gene TRBV2; 9 bases fit TRBD1. V was clipped by 6 bases and J by 5 bases; unmatched bases: 8. The CDR3 runs 14 residues. Germline CDR1 SNHLY, CDR2 FYNNEI. The CDR3 spells CASRHGQGIDEQYF. The CDR3 bases are TGTGCCAGCAGGCACGGACAGGGGATAGACGAGCAGTACTTC. Full variable domain (outside the CDR3, taken from reference TRBV2 and TRBJ2-7): EPEVTQTPSHQVTQMGQEVILRCVPISNHLYFYWYRQILGQKVEFLVSFYNNEISEKSEIFDDQFSVERPDGSNFTLKIRSTKLEDSAMYFCASRHGQGIDEQYFGPGTRLTVT.

The gene calls are TRBV4-1 and TRBJ2-7; D might be TRBD1 (6 bases). Germline values: CDR1 MGHRA, CDR2 YSYEKL. This CDR3 is built from 15 residues. Trimming cost V 0 bases and J 3 bases, with 12 bases left between them. CDR3 coding DNA: TGCGCCAGCAGCCAAGACCGGGACACTTACTACGAGCAGTACTTC. Residues: CASSQDRDTYYEQYF.

This clonotype was recorded at least ten times. V gene TRBV6-1 combines with J gene TRBJ2-5; D uncertain. The V and J ends lost 4 bases and 0 bases respectively, with 9 bases between them. Germline V gives CDR1 MNHNS, CDR2 SASEGT. This CDR3 region has 14 residues. CDR3 bases: TGTGCCAGCAGTGCCCTCGGATACCAAGAGACCCAGTACTTC. It codes for CASSALGYQETQYF.